Listed here are 32 T cell receptor beta chains from one sample, sequenced in a study of blood T cells in healthy people across ages. Combining a sample-barcoded 5' primer with a J-beta primer mix, a second PCR ran for 7 to 11 cycles. MiXCR, run by TCRdb on the 5' RACE reads, gives a single entry per CDR3 protein. Of hundreds of thousands of distinct CDR3 sequences detected, more than 50% appear once; the ten largest clones hold more than 25%. The sequencing sample was made of blood. Receptor source: a man aged 35 to 55 in good health.

The sample holds a few counts of this clonotype. The chain joins TRBV9 to TRBJ2-5, with TRBD2 matching over 9 bases. The ends lost 2 bases at V and 3 bases at J; junction bases unmatched: 5. This CDR3 contains 15 residues. Germline V gene sequence: CDR1 SGDLS, CDR2 YYNGEE. The CDR3, as DNA: TGTGCCAGCAGCGTGTCTAGCGGGAATAAAGAGACCCAGTACTTC. It translates to CASSVSSGNKETQYF.

This sequence joins TRBV28 and TRBJ2-3, with 7 bases matching TRBD1. V gave up 6 bases and J gave up 2 bases; unmatched junction bases: 11. CDR3 length equals 16 residues. The germline CDR1 and CDR2 sequences are MDHEN and SYDVKM. The CDR3 DNA reads as TGTGCCAGCAGGTCGACAGGGAAGCTATCCACAGATACGCAGTATTTT. Translating gives CASRSTGKLSTDTQYF.

This clonotype showed up just a few times. This chain links TRBV12-3 or TRBV12-4 with TRBJ2-1, with 9 bases fitting TRBD1. The length of the CDR3 is 15 residues. J was trimmed by 6 bases and V by 4 bases; bases with no gene match: 7. CDR3 DNA: TGTGCCAGCAGTTGGGGGACAGGGTCTCCCAATGAGCAGTTCTTC. It is translated as CASSWGTGSPNEQFF.

This clonotype has just a few counts. The genes are TRBV5-1 and TRBJ2-1; TRBD2 aligns across 10 bases. The J call may be incorrect, as the DNA end agrees better with TRBJ2-7. The CDR3 is 16 residues long. CDR1 SGHRS and CDR2 YFSETQ come from the germline V gene. This CDR3 is CASNSIPAGGPYEQYF. CDR3 DNA: TGCGCCAGCAACTCCATCCCAGCGGGAGGGCCATACGAGCAGTACTTC.

The rearrangement joins TRBV27 to TRBJ1-2; D possibly corresponds to TRBD1 (5 bases). V gave up 7 bases and J gave up 6 bases, with 18 bases separating them. The germline gives CDR1 MNHEY, CDR2 SMNVEV (reference sequence). The CDR3 length is 14 residues. The CDR3 reads CASTSSGGFDGYTF. Written as DNA, the CDR3 is TGTGCCAGCACTTCCTCGGGGGGTTTCGATGGCTACACCTTC.

V usage is TRBV28 and J usage is TRBJ1-5; possibly TRBD1 for D (6 bases). The germline V gene encodes CDR1 MDHEN and CDR2 SYDVKM. V lost 1 base to trimming and J lost 1 base, with 11 bases between them. CDR3 size: 16 residues. The CDR3 is CASSLFRDRSNQPQHF. The CDR3 bases are TGTGCCAGCAGTTTATTCCGAGACAGGAGCAATCAGCCCCAGCATTTT.

The J gene is TRBJ1-2, the V gene TRBV9; unclear D gene. Germline CDR1 reads SGDLS; CDR2 reads YYNGEE. The CDR3 spans 11 residues. V was pared by 2 bases and J by 13 bases, with 12 bases between. The CDR3 DNA is TGTGCCAGCAGCGTCGTGGATAAGGCCACCTTC. It yields the protein CASSVVDKATF.

The chain employs TRBV27 and TRBJ1-6; D remains unclear. The CDR3 extends over 13 amino acids. Trimming removed 1 base at V and 7 bases at J, with 5 bases between. Germline V gene lookup returns CDR1 MNHEY and CDR2 SMNVEV (reference sequence). The CDR3 DNA reads TGTGCCAGCAGTTTATTATTGAATTCACCCCTCCACTTT. Translated: CASSLLLNSPLHF.

This clonotype turned up a few times. The genes are TRBV5-1 and TRBJ2-5; 8 bases agree with TRBD2. Germline V gene lookup returns CDR1 SGHRS and CDR2 YFSETQ. V shed 3 bases, J shed 2 bases, and the junction held 9 bases outside the gene matches. The CDR3 is 16 residues long. The CDR3 DNA reads as TGCGCCAGCAGCTGGAGAGCGGGGGTCGAACAAGAGACCCAGTACTTC. Encoded protein: CASSWRAGVEQETQYF.

V and J are TRBV6-5 and TRBJ1-6, with D unclear. The V gene lost 2 bases and the J gene lost 7 bases, with 18 bases spanning the gap. CDR1 and CDR2 (germline): MNHEY, SVGAGI. The CDR3 is 17 residues long. The CDR3 is CASSYEGQRWENSPLHF. The DNA for the CDR3 is TGTGCCAGCAGTTACGAGGGCCAGCGGTGGGAGAATTCACCCCTCCACTTT.

This chain uses TRBV4-1 with TRBJ2-1; 9 bases fit TRBD1. Germline trimming cut 3 bases from V and 5 bases from J; bases unmatched to any gene: 5. This CDR3 is built from 15 residues. The germline CDR1 and CDR2 sequences are MGHRA and YSYEKL. The CDR3 region has the DNA TGCGCCAGCAGCCATGTGGGACAGGGCAACAATGAGCAGTTCTTC. As protein: CASSHVGQGNNEQFF.

This sequence joins TRBV16 and TRBJ2-7; D not resolved. Germline V gene data show CDR1 as KGHSY and CDR2 as FQNENV. The CDR3 loop spans 15 amino acids. V gave up 4 bases and J gave up 3 bases, with 16 bases separating them. CDR3 amino acids: CASSPRSGLDYEQYF. CDR3 nucleotide sequence: TGTGCCAGCAGCCCCCGATCTGGGCTTGACTACGAGCAGTACTTC. The full variable domain, in which reference TRBV16 and TRBJ2-7 provide the parts outside the CDR3, is GEEVAQTPKHLVRGEGQKAKLYCAPIKGHSYVFWYQQVLKNEFKFLISFQNENVFDETGMPKERFSAKCLPNSPCSLEIQATKLEDSAVYFCASSPRSGLDYEQYFGPGTRLTVT.

In this sample, this clonotype turned up a few times. This sequence joins TRBV6-4 and TRBJ2-1; either TRBD1 or TRBD2 may fit D (5 bases each). This CDR3 spans 13 amino acids. V was trimmed by 9 bases and J by 3 bases, leaving 12 bases between them. The germline V gene has CDR1 MRHNA and CDR2 SNTAGT. The CDR3 DNA reads TGTGCCAGTTCGGGACCGGGCTACAATGAGCAGTTCTTC. Its translation is CASSGPGYNEQFF.

The chain carries TRBV20-1 and TRBJ2-7, with TRBD2 matching over 11 bases. CDR1 DFQATT and CDR2 SNEGSKA come from the germline V gene (reference sequence). V lost 6 bases to trimming and J lost 8 bases; unmatched junction nucleotides: 9. The CDR3 is 13 residues long. This CDR3 reads CSAKLSGRGKQYF. The CDR3 coding sequence is TGCAGTGCCAAGCTTAGCGGGAGGGGAAAGCAGTACTTC.

This chain joins TRBV3-1 and TRBJ1-3; no clear D gene. The V gene's germline CDR1 is LGHDT and CDR2 YNNKEL (reference sequence). This CDR3 has 11 amino acids. Trimming shortened V by 4 bases and J by 6 bases, and 4 bases separated the two germline ends. The DNA of the CDR3 is TGTGCCAGCAGCCGCACAAACACCATATATTTT. This sequence encodes CASSRTNTIYF.

CDR3 amino acids: CASSYSRLGGQETQFF. In nucleotides, the CDR3 is TGTGCCAGCAGTTACTCGCGACTAGGAGGACAAGAGACCCAGTTCTTC. The chain couples TRBV6-6 to TRBJ2-1; TRBD2 is a possible D gene (6 bases). V shed 0 bases and J shed 13 bases, with 22 bases lying between them. Germline V CDR1 and CDR2: MNHNY, SVGAGI (reference sequence). The CDR3 sequence is 16 residues long.

The sample holds a few counts of this clonotype. This sequence joins TRBV5-5 and TRBJ2-7; the D is unclear. Germline-derived CDR1 and CDR2 are SGHKS and YYEKEE (reference sequence). Trimming took 1 base from V and 4 from J, leaving 9 bases between them. CDR3 length equals 13 residues. CDR3 loop: CASSLRVYYEQYF. The CDR3 DNA reads TGTGCCAGCAGCTTGAGGGTTTATTACGAGCAGTACTTC.

The J gene is TRBJ1-6, the V gene TRBV3-1; no firm D call. The germline CDR1 and CDR2 sequences are LGHDT and YNNKEL (reference sequence). Trimming took 0 bases from V and 9 from J, leaving 6 bases between them. This CDR3 contains 13 residues. Here the CDR3 DNA reads TGTGCCAGCAGCCAAGAGACGTCTTCACCCCTCCACTTT. Its translation: CASSQETSSPLHF.

This clonotype was counted a few times. The gene calls are TRBV28 and TRBJ1-1, with a weak D call TRBD1 (6 bases). The germline V and J ends were trimmed by 4 bases and 0 bases, with 12 bases remaining between them. This CDR3 is 15 amino acids long. Looked up from germline, CDR1 is MDHEN and CDR2 is SYDVKM. CDR3 coding DNA: TGTGCCAGCAGTTCCGGGGGCGGCGTGAACACTGAAGCTTTCTTT. This translates into CASSSGGGVNTEAFF.

The rearrangement links TRBV15 to TRBJ1-1; D call uncertain. The ends were cut back, 1 base at V and 0 bases at J, with 12 bases in the middle. The CDR3 extends over 16 amino acids. From germline, CDR1 is LNHNV and CDR2 YYDKDF (reference sequence). DNA for the CDR3: TGTGCCACCAGCAGAGGGTTCGGAAACATGAACACTGAAGCTTTCTTT. This gives the protein CATSRGFGNMNTEAFF.

V usage is TRBV10-3 and J usage is TRBJ1-2; D call uncertain. Germline CDR1 and CDR2: ENHRY and SYGVKD. Trimming cost V 0 bases and J 2 bases, with 10 bases left between them. This CDR3 spans 15 amino acids. The CDR3 protein is CAISESGNTNYGYTF. The CDR3 DNA reads as TGTGCCATCAGTGAGTCGGGGAACACGAACTATGGCTACACCTTC.

The chain has TRBV2 and TRBJ2-3, with 8 positions matching TRBD2. The CDR3 contains 16 residues. Losses at the gene ends were 8 bases for V and 0 bases for J; bases not matched to a gene: 10. Germline V gene lookup returns CDR1 SNHLY and CDR2 FYNNEI. CDR3 sequence reads: CASLKLASGSTDTQYF. The CDR3 DNA reads as TGTGCCAGCCTCAAGTTGGCTAGCGGGAGCACAGATACGCAGTATTTT.

The gene calls are TRBV5-1 and TRBJ2-1; D unresolved. Germline values: CDR1 SGHRS, CDR2 YFSETQ. V was cut by 5 bases and J by 9 bases, with 12 bases left in between. This CDR3 spans 12 amino acids. The CDR3 coding sequence is TGCGCCAGCAGGGGTCCAGCCCTTGAGCAGTTCTTC. Amino acid sequence: CASRGPALEQFF.

In DNA, the CDR3 is TGTGCCAGCAGCGCCTCTGGGACGGTCAACACCGGGGAGCTGTTTTTT. Translated: CASSASGTVNTGELFF. The chain combines TRBV9 with TRBJ2-2; D may match TRBD1 or TRBD2 (5 bases each). With 3 bases removed from V and 2 bases from J, the gap between germline ends came to 14 bases. CDR1 is SGDLS and CDR2 is YYNGEE in the germline V gene. CDR3 length equals 16 residues.

V gene TRBV12-5 combines with J gene TRBJ2-7; D possibly corresponds to TRBD1 (5 bases). The CDR3 extends over 13 amino acids. Germline CDR1 LGHNT, CDR2 FRNRAP. Trimming removed 7 bases from V and 2 bases from J, with 12 bases in between. In nucleotides, the CDR3 is TGTGCTAGTGCATTTGACAGTACCTACGAGCAGTACTTC. Its translation: CASAFDSTYEQYF.

The V and J genes are TRBV7-2 and TRBJ1-1; the D is unclear. Trimming pared 6 bases from V and 5 bases from J, leaving 16 bases between. Per the germline V gene, CDR1 is SGHTA and CDR2 is FQGNSA. There are 14 residues in the CDR3. The CDR3 is CASRVDKSATEAFF. CDR3 sequence (DNA): TGTGCCAGCAGAGTTGACAAATCTGCGACTGAAGCTTTCTTT.

Note on this clonotype: A much larger clone is a single base away; this may be a read error. The chain links TRBV20-1 to TRBJ2-3, with 9 bases identical to TRBD1. Germline loops: CDR1 DFQATT, CDR2 SNEGSKA (reference sequence). The CDR3 spans 14 residues. In DNA, the CDR3 is TGCAGTGTACGGACAGGGGTTAGCACAGATACGCGGTATTTT. Amino acids: CSVRTGVSTDTRYF.

In its sample, this clonotype was seen a few times. In DNA, the CDR3 is TGTGCCAGCAGCGTAGCGTCCCTCAATGAGCAGTTCTTC. Protein product: CASSVASLNEQFF. The chain is built from TRBV9 and TRBJ2-1, with unresolved D. The V end was cut by 0 bases, the J end by 6 bases, with 7 bases between. Germline-derived CDR1 and CDR2 are SGDLS and YYNGEE. CDR3 size: 13 residues.

The chain couples TRBV10-3 to TRBJ1-5, with D perhaps TRBD1 (5 bases). From germline, CDR1 is ENHRY and CDR2 SYGVKD. This CDR3 contains 13 residues. The ends were cut back, 11 bases at V and 4 bases at J, with 15 bases in the middle. This CDR3 is CAAQGSKNQPQHF. The CDR3 DNA reads as TGTGCCGCCCAGGGCAGCAAAAATCAGCCCCAGCATTTT.

The V gene is TRBV28, the J gene TRBJ2-2, with 8 positions matching TRBD1. The junction had 6 bases not matched to a gene; V was cut back by 9 bases and J by 6 bases. The germline CDR1 and CDR2 sequences are MDHEN and SYDVKM. The CDR3 has 13 residues. The CDR3 nucleotides read TGTGCCAGTCTTGACAGGGGCCCCGGGGAGCTGTTTTTT. The encoded protein is CASLDRGPGELFF.

Concerning this clonotype: The junction departs from germline at one end; a sequencing error may be responsible. J is TRBJ2-5 and V is TRBV18; no clear D. CDR3 length equals 12 residues. Germline loops: CDR1 KGHSH, CDR2 LQKENI. CDR3 loop: CAGSPPQETQYF. CDR3 in DNA: TGTGCCGGCTCACCACCCCAAGAGACCCAGTACTTC.

The J gene is TRBJ1-2, the V gene TRBV12-3 or TRBV12-4, with D perhaps matching TRBD1 (6 bases). The CDR3 is made up of 14 amino acids. V lost 3 bases to trimming and J lost 7 bases, with 15 bases between them. The CDR3 sequence: CASSLQDSLGGYTF. CDR3 in DNA: TGTGCCAGCAGTTTGCAGGACAGTCTAGGTGGCTACACCTTC.